These 9 T cell receptor beta chains share one sample of origin, sequenced in a study of cytomegalovirus exposure and HLA in healthy donors. PCR involved 60 Vbeta and 13 Jbeta primers. Data came from immunoSEQ multiplex PCR; TCRdb stores just in-frame clones and leaves some out. Of 130,000 or so clones in the sample, around 78% are singletons; the top ten hold approximately 1.8%. Sequencing was performed on PBMCs. The receptor set was obtained from a female donor in good health and CMV-seropositive.

This clone was picked up a small number of times. This chain uses TRBV18 with TRBJ2-5, with D perhaps matching TRBD1 (6 bases). This CDR3 has 16 residues. Germline lookup yields CDR1 KGHSH and CDR2 LQKENI. The V end lost 2 bases, the J end lost 3 bases, and 16 bases lay between the germline ends. The CDR3 nucleotides are TGTGCCAGCTCACCATTGACCGGGACAACAAAAGAGACCCAGTACTTC. It is translated as CASSPLTGTTKETQYF.

CDR3 nucleotides: TGCGCCAGCAGCCTAAGACAGGGGCTGAACTATGGCTACACCTTC. This translates into CASSLRQGLNYGYTF. This sequence joins TRBV5-1 and TRBJ1-2, with TRBD1 matching 8 bases. The CDR3 extends over 15 amino acids. From germline, CDR1 is SGHRS and CDR2 YFSETQ. V was clipped by 4 bases and J by 2 bases; unmatched bases: 7. Full variable domain (remainder filled in from reference TRBV5-1 and TRBJ1-2): KAGVTQTPRYLIKTRGQQVTLSCSPISGHRSVSWYQQTPGQGLQFLFEYFSETQRNKGNFPGRFSGRQFSNSRSEMNVSTLELGDSALYLCASSLRQGLNYGYTFGSGTRLTVV.

The V gene is TRBV5-1, the J gene TRBJ1-6; TRBD1 agrees at 9 bases. Germline assignment: CDR1 SGHRS and CDR2 YFSETQ. CDR3 length: 14 amino acids. V shed 7 bases, J shed 7 bases, and the junction held 6 bases outside the gene matches. The CDR3 region is CASQGQGENSPLHF. The CDR3 DNA follows: TGCGCCAGCCAGGGACAGGGTGAAAATTCACCCCTCCACTTT.

Here the CDR3 DNA reads TGTGCCAGCAGTGAAACGGGAGGCTACAATGAGCAGTTCTTC. Protein: CASSETGGYNEQFF. The gene calls are TRBV2 and TRBJ2-1, with 7 nucleotides matching TRBD2. The germline CDR1 and CDR2 sequences are SNHLY and FYNNEI. The CDR3 runs to 14 residues. V trimming: 2 bases; J trimming: 3 bases; junction bases outside the gene matches: 1. The complete variable domain, with remaining parts taken from reference TRBV2 and TRBJ2-1, reads EPEVTQTPSHQVTQMGQEVILRCVPISNHLYFYWYRQILGQKVEFLVSFYNNEISEKSEIFDDQFSVERPDGSNFTLKIRSTKLEDSAMYFCASSETGGYNEQFFGPGTRLTVL.

J is TRBJ2-3 and V is TRBV6-5; possible D gene TRBD2, 6 bases. The germline gives CDR1 MNHEY, CDR2 SVGAGI. CDR3 length: 13 amino acids. V was trimmed by 7 bases and J by 0 bases, leaving 8 bases between them. Here the CDR3 reads CASKSGSTDTQYF. CDR3 sequence (DNA): TGTGCCAGCAAAAGCGGGAGCACAGATACGCAGTATTTT.

The chain joins TRBV18 to TRBJ2-7, with 8 bases lining up with TRBD1. V shed 2 bases, J shed 4 bases, and the junction held 7 bases outside the gene matches. The CDR3 consists of 15 residues. Per the germline V gene, CDR1 is KGHSH and CDR2 is LQKENI. The CDR3 loop reads CASSPSTGAGYEQYF. The CDR3 bases are TGTGCCAGCTCACCATCGACAGGGGCGGGATACGAGCAGTACTTC.

V and J are TRBV14 and TRBJ2-7; 7 bases match TRBD1. CDR1 is SGHDN and CDR2 is FVKESK in the germline V gene. The J segment lost 11 bases and the V segment lost 4 bases, leaving 17 bases of the junction unmatched. The CDR3 sequence is 15 residues long. CDR3 residues: CASSPIWGQPSSEYF. The CDR3 DNA reads as TGTGCCAGCAGCCCCATCTGGGGACAGCCGAGTTCTGAGTACTTC.

This chain joins TRBV5-6 and TRBJ2-7; D is uncertain. CDR1 and CDR2 (germline): SGHDT, YYEEEE. This CDR3 has 13 residues. V was pared by 4 bases and J by 4 bases, with 12 bases between. The CDR3: CASSDTGFYEQYF. CDR3 DNA sequence: TGTGCCAGCAGCGACACTGGGTTTTACGAGCAGTACTTC. The whole variable domain, remainder taken from reference TRBV5-6 and TRBJ2-7, is DAGVTQSPTHLIKTRGQQVTLRCSPKSGHDTVSWYQQALGQGPQFIFQYYEEEERQRGNFPDRFSGHQFPNYSSELNVNALLLGDSALYLCASSDTGFYEQYFGPGTRLTVT.

The genes are TRBV19 and TRBJ2-2; D not resolved. V lost 5 bases and J lost 0, with 10 bases in between. The germline gives CDR1 LNHDA, CDR2 SQIVND (reference sequence). The CDR3 loop spans 15 amino acids. The CDR3 bases are TGTGCCAGTAGTTTACTACTCGCGAACACCGGGGAGCTGTTTTTT. Translating gives CASSLLLANTGELFF.